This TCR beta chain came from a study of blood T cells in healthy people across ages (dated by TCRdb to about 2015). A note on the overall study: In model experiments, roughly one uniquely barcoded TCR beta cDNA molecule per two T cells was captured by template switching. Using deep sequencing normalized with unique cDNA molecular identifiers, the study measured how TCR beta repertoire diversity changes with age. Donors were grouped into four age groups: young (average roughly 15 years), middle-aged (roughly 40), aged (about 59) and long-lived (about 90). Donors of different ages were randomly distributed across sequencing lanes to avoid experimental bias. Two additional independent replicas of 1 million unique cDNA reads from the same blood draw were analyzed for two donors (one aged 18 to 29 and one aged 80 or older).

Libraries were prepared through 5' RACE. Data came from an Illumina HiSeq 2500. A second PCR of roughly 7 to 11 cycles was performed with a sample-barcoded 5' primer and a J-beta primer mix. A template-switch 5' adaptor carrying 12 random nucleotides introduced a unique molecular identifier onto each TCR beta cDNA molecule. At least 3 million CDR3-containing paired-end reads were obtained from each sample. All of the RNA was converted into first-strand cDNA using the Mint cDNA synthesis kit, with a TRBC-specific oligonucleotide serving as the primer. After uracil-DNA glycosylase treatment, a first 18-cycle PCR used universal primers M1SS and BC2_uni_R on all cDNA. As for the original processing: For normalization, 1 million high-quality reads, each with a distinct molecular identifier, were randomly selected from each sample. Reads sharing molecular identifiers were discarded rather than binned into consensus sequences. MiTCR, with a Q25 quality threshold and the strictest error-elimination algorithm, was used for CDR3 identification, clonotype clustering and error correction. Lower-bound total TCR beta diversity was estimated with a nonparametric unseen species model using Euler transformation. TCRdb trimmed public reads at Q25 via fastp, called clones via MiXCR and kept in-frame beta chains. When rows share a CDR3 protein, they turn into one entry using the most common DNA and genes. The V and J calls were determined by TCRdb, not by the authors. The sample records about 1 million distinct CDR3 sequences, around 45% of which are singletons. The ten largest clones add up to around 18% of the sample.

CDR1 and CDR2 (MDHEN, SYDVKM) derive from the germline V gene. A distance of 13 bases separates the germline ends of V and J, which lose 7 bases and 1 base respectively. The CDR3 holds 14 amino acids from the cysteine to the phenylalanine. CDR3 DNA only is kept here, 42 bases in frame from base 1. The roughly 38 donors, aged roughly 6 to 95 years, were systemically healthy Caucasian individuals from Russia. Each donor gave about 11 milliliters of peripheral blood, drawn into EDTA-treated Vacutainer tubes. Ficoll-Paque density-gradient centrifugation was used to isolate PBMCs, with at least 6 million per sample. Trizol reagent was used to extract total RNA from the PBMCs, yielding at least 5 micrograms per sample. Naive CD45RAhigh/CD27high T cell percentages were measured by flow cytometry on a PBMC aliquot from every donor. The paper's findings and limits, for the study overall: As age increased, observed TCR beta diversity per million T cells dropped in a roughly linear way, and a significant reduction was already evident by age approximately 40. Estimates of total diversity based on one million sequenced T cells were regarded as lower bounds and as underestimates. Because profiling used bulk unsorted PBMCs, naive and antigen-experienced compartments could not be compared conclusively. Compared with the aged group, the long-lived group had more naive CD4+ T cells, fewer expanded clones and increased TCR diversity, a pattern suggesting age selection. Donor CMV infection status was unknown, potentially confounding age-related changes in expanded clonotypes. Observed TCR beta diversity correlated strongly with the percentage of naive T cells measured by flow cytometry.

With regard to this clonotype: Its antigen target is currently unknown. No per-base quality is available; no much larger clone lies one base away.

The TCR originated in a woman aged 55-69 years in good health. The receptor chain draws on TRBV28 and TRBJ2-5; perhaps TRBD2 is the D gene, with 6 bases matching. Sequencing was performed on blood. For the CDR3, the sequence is CASTVGGIQETQYF. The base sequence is TGTGCCAGCACCGTCGGGGGAATCCAAGAGACCCAGTACTTC.